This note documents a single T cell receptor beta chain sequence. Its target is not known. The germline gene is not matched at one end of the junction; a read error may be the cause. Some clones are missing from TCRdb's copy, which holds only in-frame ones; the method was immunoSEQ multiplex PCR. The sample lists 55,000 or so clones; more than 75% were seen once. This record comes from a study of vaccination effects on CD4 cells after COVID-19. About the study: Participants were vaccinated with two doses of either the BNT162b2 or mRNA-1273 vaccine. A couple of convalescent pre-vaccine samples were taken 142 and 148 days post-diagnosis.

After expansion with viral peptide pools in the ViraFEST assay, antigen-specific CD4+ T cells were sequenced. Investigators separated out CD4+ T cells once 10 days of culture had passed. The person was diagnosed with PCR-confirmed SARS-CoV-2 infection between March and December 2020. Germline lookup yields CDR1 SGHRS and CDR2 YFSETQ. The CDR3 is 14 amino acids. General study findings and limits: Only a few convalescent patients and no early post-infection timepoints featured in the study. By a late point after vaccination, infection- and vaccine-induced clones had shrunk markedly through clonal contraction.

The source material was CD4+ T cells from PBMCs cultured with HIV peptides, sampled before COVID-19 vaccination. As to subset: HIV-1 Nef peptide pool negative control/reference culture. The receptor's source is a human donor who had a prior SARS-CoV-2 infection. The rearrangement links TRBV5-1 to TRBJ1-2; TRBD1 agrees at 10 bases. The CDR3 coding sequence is TGCGCCAGCAGCCAAATGCTGACAGGGGGCATACTCGACTTC. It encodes CASSQMLTGGILDF.